This TCR beta chain was profiled in a study of shared T cell receptors in the human thymus. A single count supports this clone. The CDR3 covers 17 residues. Per the germline V gene, CDR1 is WSHSY and CDR2 is SAAADI. J gave up 1 base and V 2 bases, and 8 bases lay outside the gene matches. The repertoire was sequenced with immunoSEQ multiplex PCR; TCRdb's copy has only in-frame clones and lacks some. The sample comprises 600,000 to 900,000 clones, 70% to 90% of which are singletons, and 0.0095% to 0.013% rests with the top ten. The same data also contributed to another study, on human thymus T cells. That investigation notes: Within thymic and blood repertoires, V and J gene usage appeared to be biased. Overlap was high between thymic repertoires from unrelated individuals, as reported in related research.

Sequencing was done on a sample of thymocytes. The TCR sequence derives from a girl in the first two years of life with a congenital heart defect. The J gene is TRBJ2-3, the V gene TRBV10-2; 8 bases are a match to TRBD1. The CDR3 spells CASSEPLTGDCTDTQYF. CDR3 nucleotides: TGCGCCAGCAGTGAGCCCTTGACAGGGGACTGCACAGATACGCAGTATTTT.